Following are 10 T cell receptor beta chains from one sample sequenced in a study of molecular identifiers for immune sequencing clone quantification. TCRdb re-derived calls from the PCR reads in MiXCR, one entry per CDR3 protein. The data hold about half a million distinct CDR3 sequences, with about a fifth observed a single time. The specimen sequenced was naive CD8+ T cells from blood, with Jurkat cell RNA spiked in. Subset noted: FACS-sorted CD8+CD4-CCR7+CD45RA+ naive T cells. The origin of the receptors is a human donor in good health. Some libraries in this study had Jurkat cell RNA spiked in.

This clonotype was seen more than once but under ten times. In DNA form, the CDR3 reads TGCAGTGCTAGGAGGGCGTACCAAGAGACCCAGTACTTC. Its protein product is CSARRAYQETQYF. This chain links TRBV20-1 with TRBJ2-5, with D maybe TRBD2 (5 bases). The CDR3 is 13 amino acids. V lost 3 bases, J lost 0 bases, and 8 bases lay in between. CDR1 DFQATT and CDR2 SNEGSKA come from the germline V gene (reference sequence).

This clonotype was recorded a few times. V gene TRBV19 combines with J gene TRBJ1-6; D may be TRBD1 (5 bases). V dropped 2 bases and J dropped 7 bases, with 21 bases sitting between them. There are 18 residues in the CDR3. CDR1 and CDR2 from the germline V gene are LNHDA and SQIVND (reference sequence). The CDR3: CASSILADGGRVNSPLHF. CDR3 DNA: TGTGCCAGTAGTATATTGGCGGACGGGGGGAGAGTGAATTCACCCCTCCACTTT.

The CDR3 region has the DNA TGCAGCGTTGAAGGGGCAGGGGAGGGCTACGAGCAGTACTTC. It is translated as CSVEGAGEGYEQYF. This rearrangement joins TRBV29-1 to TRBJ2-7; D is perhaps TRBD2 (7 bases). Trimming cost V 1 base and J 3 bases, with 13 bases left between them. The CDR3 consists of 14 residues. Germline V gene lookup returns CDR1 SQVTM and CDR2 ANQGSEA.

The chain carries TRBV27 and TRBJ2-6, with TRBD2 identical over 14 bases. After removal of 3 bases from V and 0 bases from J, the junction contained 7 bases not matched to a gene. The CDR3 sequence is 20 residues long. Germline CDR1 and CDR2: MNHEY and SMNVEV (reference sequence). The CDR3 DNA sequence: TGTGCCAGCAGTTTCCTAGGGACTAGCGGGGGACCCTCTGGGGCCAACGTCCTGACTTTC. This encodes CASSFLGTSGGPSGANVLTF.

About this clonotype: This CDR3 is missing its conserved last phenylalanine or tryptophan, likely due to a read error. The chain recombines TRBV12-3 or TRBV12-4 with TRBJ1-4; possible D gene TRBD1, 5 bases. V lost 7 bases to trimming and J lost 8 bases, with 17 bases between them. This CDR3 is 14 amino acids long. In DNA, the CDR3 is TGTGCCAGCAAGAAGCAGGGTATACACGAAAAACTGTTTGTT. Its protein product is CASKKQGIHEKLFV.

CDR3 in DNA: TGTGCCAGCAGTTTTAGCGGGGGGGCGGAGACCCAGTACTTC. This codes for CASSFSGGAETQYF. The chain combines TRBV27 with TRBJ2-5, with 11 bases that match TRBD2. The germline CDR1 and CDR2 sequences are MNHEY and SMNVEV (reference sequence). The CDR3 is 14 residues long. V lost 3 bases to trimming and J lost 5 bases; unmatched junction nucleotides: 2.

This clonotype was detected ten times or more. The chain uses TRBV20-1 and TRBJ1-1; tentative D call: TRBD1 (6 bases). The CDR3 is made up of 15 amino acids. Deletions cut 0 bases from V and 5 bases from J, with 16 bases between. The germline V gene has CDR1 DFQATT and CDR2 SNEGSKA (reference sequence). The DNA of the CDR3 is TGCAGTGCTAGAGATACAGGGAGTTTAACTACTGAAGCTTTCTTT. Amino acids: CSARDTGSLTTEAFF.

This clonotype was seen only a few times. The chain couples TRBV19 to TRBJ1-1, with 8 bases matching TRBD1. The CDR3 contains 16 residues. From germline, CDR1 is LNHDA and CDR2 SQIVND (reference sequence). J gave up 4 bases and V 2 bases, and 9 bases lay outside the gene matches. CDR3 sequence (DNA): TGTGCCAGTAGTATACGCCCCCAGGGGGCTTTCACTGAAGCTTTCTTT. Amino acids: CASSIRPQGAFTEAFF. Full variable domain (outside the CDR3, taken from reference TRBV19 and TRBJ1-1): DGGITQSPKYLFRKEGQNVTLSCEQNLNHDAMYWYRQDPGQGLRLIYYSQIVNDFQKGDIAEGYSVSREKKESFPLTVTSAQKNPTAFYLCASSIRPQGAFTEAFFGQGTRLTVV.

This clonotype was detected many times. This chain uses TRBV12-3 or TRBV12-4 with TRBJ1-2; TRBD1 matches at 7 bases. This CDR3 is 15 amino acids long. J lost 8 bases, V lost 5 bases, and 14 bases had no gene match. CDR3 nucleotide sequence: TGTGCCAGCAGTATTAGTGTCGAGACAGGGAACGGCTACACCTTC. Encoded protein: CASSISVETGNGYTF.

Only a few counts were recorded for this clonotype. The chain combines TRBV6-1 with TRBJ1-1, with TRBD1 as a possible D gene (6 bases). The V and J ends lost 4 bases and 4 bases respectively, with 16 bases between them. Germline CDR1 reads MNHNS; CDR2 reads SASEGT. The CDR3 length is 15 residues. In DNA, the CDR3 is TGTGCCAGCAGTGTGGGGGGGCGTTGGGTCACTGAAGCTTTCTTT. Encoded protein: CASSVGGRWVTEAFF.